The rows below give T cell receptor beta chains drawn from one sample of a study of T-cell memory formation after mild COVID-19. Via MiXCR, TCRdb re-called the 5' RACE reads, giving one row per CDR3 protein. This sample has over 350,000 distinct CDR3 sequences; approximately 24% occur once, and the top ten carry 7.5% to 10%. Sequencing was carried out using PBMCs or a T cell subset sorted from them (not recorded which). All receptors come from an adult woman who had mild COVID-19 (a few samples of this study predate the infection). Cell type and time point are not known. Both conserved end residues are part of each CDR3. Fields, in order: V gene, J gene, D gene, clone size, CDR3 DNA, CDR3 protein. D genes are given only for firm matches. Expanded clones get a size class; other rows say once, few or many, or leave the size out.

>TRBV12-3/TRBV12-4|TRBJ2-7|TRBD2|few
TGTGCCAGCCAAGGGACTAGCAACTTCTACGAGCAGTACTTC
CASQGTSNFYEQYF
>TRBV20-1|TRBJ1-5|TRBD1|NA
TGCAGTGCTCGGACAGGACCCCGGGGACAGCCCCAGCATTTT
CSARTGPRGQPQHF
>TRBV7-2|TRBJ2-6|NA|few
TGTGCCAGCAGCTTAAAGTTTCGGGGAAGCTCTGGGGCCAACGTCCTGACTTTC
CASSLKFRGSSGANVLTF
>TRBV27|TRBJ1-6|TRBD1|many
TGTGCCAGCAGCTCCGGGACAGGGAGGTCACCCCTCCACTTT
CASSSGTGRSPLHF
>TRBV12-3/TRBV12-4|TRBJ1-2|NA|many
TGCGCCAGCAGCTTGGGCAGCTATGGCTACACCTTC
CASSLGSYGYTF
>TRBV29-1|TRBJ1-5|NA|NA
TGCAGCGCCTCAGGGGTTGATCAGCCCCAGCATTTT
CSASGVDQPQHF
>TRBV6-5|TRBJ2-1|TRBD1|NA
TGTGCCAGCAGTTACGGCAGGGGGTTTAACAATGAGCAGTTCTTC
CASSYGRGFNNEQFF
>TRBV5-1|TRBJ2-1|TRBD2|NA
TGCGCCAGCAGCGTATTGACTAGCGGGAGACACAATGAGCAGTTCTTC
CASSVLTSGRHNEQFF
>TRBV10-3|TRBJ2-2|NA|few
TGTGCCATCGCAGGGAACATGAACACCGGGGAGCTGTTTTTT
CAIAGNMNTGELFF
>TRBV5-6|TRBJ1-1|NA|NA
TGTGCCAGCAGCTTGGCCTTAATCGGGGAGGGGACTGAAGCTTTCTTT
CASSLALIGEGTEAFF
>TRBV7-9|TRBJ2-4|NA|few
TGTGCCAGCAGCTTTGTCCGAGCCGGGAAAAACATTCAGTACTTC
CASSFVRAGKNIQYF
>TRBV7-2|TRBJ1-2|NA|few
TGTGCCAGCAGCCCCCCCACTGGTGGTAGAGACTATGGCTACACCTTC
CASSPPTGGRDYGYTF
>TRBV7-9|TRBJ1-2|NA|NA
TGTGCCAGCAGCTTAAATTGGCGGACTTCTAAAGAGGGCCTCTATGGCTACACCTTC
CASSLNWRTSKEGLYGYTF
>TRBV24-1|TRBJ2-2|TRBD2|few
TGTGCCACCAGTAAGAGTAGCGGGACCGGGGAGCTGTTTTTT
CATSKSSGTGELFF
>TRBV4-2|TRBJ2-1|NA|NA
TGTGCCAGCAGCCAAGAGGATTTAGGCCCTAGTGAGCAGTTCTTC
CASSQEDLGPSEQFF
>TRBV27|TRBJ2-1|NA|NA
TGTGCCAGCAGTTTTTCCGCGGGGCTCTCCTACAATGAGCAGTTCTTC
CASSFSAGLSYNEQFF
>TRBV4-1|TRBJ1-2|NA|few
TGCGCCAGCAGCCGGAACCTAGCTAACTATGGCTACACCTTC
CASSRNLANYGYTF
>TRBV7-6|TRBJ2-1|TRBD2|few
TGTGCCAGCAGCCGTAGCGGGAGAGCGTTCAATGAGCAGTTCTTC
CASSRSGRAFNEQFF
>TRBV2|TRBJ2-7|NA|NA
TGTGCCAGCAGTGAAGCAGGGGAGAAGTACGAGCAGTACTTC
CASSEAGEKYEQYF
>TRBV6-1|TRBJ2-3|TRBD2|NA
TGTGCCAGCAGTGATGCGGGGGGGCCAGATACGCAGTATTTT
CASSDAGGPDTQYF
>TRBV12-3/TRBV12-4|TRBJ1-2|TRBD1|NA
TGTGCCAGCAGTGGAGACAGGGGCTCTAACTATGGCTACACCTTC
CASSGDRGSNYGYTF
>TRBV4-2|TRBJ2-5|TRBD2|NA
TGTGCCAGCAGCCCAGCGGGAGGAGAGACCCAGTACTTC
CASSPAGGETQYF
>TRBV6-2/TRBV6-3|TRBJ2-5|NA|few
TGTGCCAGCCTATCCCAAAGGCTAACGGGAGAGACCCAGTACTTC
CASLSQRLTGETQYF
>TRBV6-5|TRBJ2-7|NA|few
TGTGCCAGCAGTTACTTGAGGTCGAGGGACTACGAGCAGTACTTC
CASSYLRSRDYEQYF
>TRBV25-1|TRBJ1-2|NA|few
TGTGCCAGCAGTGAAGGGGGGGGCGCACGGTATGGCTACACCTTC
CASSEGGGARYGYTF
>TRBV12-3/TRBV12-4|TRBJ1-2|NA|NA
TGTGCCAGCACCTCGGGACTCGTTAACTATGGCTACACCTTC
CASTSGLVNYGYTF
>TRBV29-1|TRBJ2-3|TRBD2|NA
TGCAGCGTGAGAGCGGGAGTGGGTACAGATACGCAGTATTTT
CSVRAGVGTDTQYF
>TRBV3-1|TRBJ2-5|NA|few
TGTGCCAGCAGCCAACAGGCAGACCAAGAGACCCAGTACTTC
CASSQQADQETQYF